This T cell receptor (beta chain) was captured by sequencing in a study of OX40 agonist ivuxolimab in advanced cancers. This clone has more than one count but fewer than ten. Its cognate antigen is unknown. Study-level points and caveats: Clonal expansion from baseline to week 6 occurred in both CD4+ and CD8+ T cells. Nonresponders included some who also had low normalized T-cell clonal expansion.

Sequenced by immunoSEQ multiplex PCR; TCRdb stores in-frame clones only, minus some. The sample shows roughly 80,000 clones, 70% to 90% of them seen only once. Germline V gene data show CDR1 as SEHNR and CDR2 as FQNEAQ (reference sequence). The CDR3 loop spans 15 amino acids. V lost 2 bases and J 7 bases, leaving 17 bases between the germline ends. The J gene is TRBJ1-1, the V gene TRBV7-9; possibly TRBD1 for D (5 bases). This TCR derives from an adult with an advanced solid tumor such as melanoma, head and neck, liver or kidney cancer. This material consisted of CD4+ or CD8+ T cells sorted from blood, taken in a trial of the OX40 agonist ivuxolimab. This CDR3 is CASSLLDNRGIEAFF. In nucleotides, the CDR3 is TGTGCCAGCAGCTTATTGGACAACCGAGGAATTGAAGCTTTCTTT.